The rows below give T cell receptor beta chains drawn from one sample of a study of identical twins. One entry per CDR3 protein, called by TCRdb with MiXCR from the 5' RACE reads. The profile shows roughly 490,000 distinct CDR3 sequences, roughly an eighth of them singletons. This sample was shared with a second study, whose subject was yellow fever vaccine responses in identical twins.

Sequenced: CD4+ T cells sorted from blood. The receptors were sampled from a woman between 18 and 29 years old in good health. CDR3s include the opening cysteine and the closing phenylalanine or tryptophan. A D gene is named only where the DNA matches it firmly. Clone size is given for some rows only: seen once, a few or many times, or a class if the clone is expanded.

TRBJ2-3,TRBD1,TRBV7-2,few,CASSVQGAGGTDTQYF,TGTGCCAGCAGCGTACAGGGGGCCGGGGGCACAGATACGCAGTATTTT
TRBJ1-2,NA,TRBV12-3/TRBV12-4,NA,CASSTDRSGYTF,TGTGCCAGCAGCACGGACAGAAGCGGCTACACCTTC
TRBJ1-6,TRBD1,TRBV30,few,CAWNKDRTSLHF,TGTGCCTGGAACAAGGACAGGACAAGCCTCCACTTT
TRBJ1-5,TRBD1,TRBV30,NA,CAWSVSGQGQPQHF,TGTGCCTGGAGTGTATCAGGACAGGGTCAGCCCCAGCATTTT
TRBJ1-4,NA,TRBV2,few,CASSVRQGTNEKLFF,TGTGCCAGCAGTGTCCGCCAGGGAACTAATGAAAAACTGTTTTTT
TRBJ2-7,NA,TRBV20-1,NA,CSALNPGGEQYF,TGCAGTGCCCTAAATCCTGGAGGCGAGCAGTACTTC
TRBJ2-7,TRBD2,TRBV12-3/TRBV12-4,NA,CASSVRLAGDYEQYF,TGTGCCAGCAGTGTCCGACTAGCGGGAGACTACGAGCAGTACTTC
TRBJ2-2,TRBD1,TRBV11-2,NA,CASSFRQGALGELFF,TGTGCCAGCAGCTTCAGGCAGGGGGCGTTAGGGGAGCTGTTTTTT
TRBJ1-4,NA,TRBV3-1,few,CASSQSSGSSSFF,TGTGCCAGCAGCCAGTCGTCGGGGTCCTCCTCTTTTTTT
TRBJ2-1,TRBD2,TRBV7-9,few,CASSLGRGAGVNEQFF,TGTGCCAGCAGCTTAGGGCGGGGGGCAGGGGTCAATGAGCAGTTCTTC
TRBJ1-6,NA,TRBV5-1,NA,CASSRDIGRGYNTPLHF,TGCGCCAGCAGCCGGGACATCGGAAGGGGGTATAATACACCCCTCCACTTT
TRBJ2-5,NA,TRBV18,few,CASAEGRGTQETQYF,TGTGCCAGCGCCGAAGGCCGGGGGACCCAAGAGACCCAGTACTTC
TRBJ2-3,TRBD2,TRBV6-2/TRBV6-3,NA,CASTSGTRLSLPTDTQYF,TGTGCCAGCACCTCCGGGACTAGACTAAGCTTACCCACAGATACGCAGTATTTT
TRBJ2-3,NA,TRBV2,few,CASRPGQRTDTQYF,TGTGCCAGCAGGCCGGGACAACGCACAGATACGCAGTATTTT
TRBJ2-3,TRBD2,TRBV28,NA,CASRDTRLAGVTDTQYF,TGTGCCAGCAGGGATACGAGACTAGCGGGAGTTACAGATACGCAGTATTTT
TRBJ2-4,TRBD2,TRBV20-1,NA,CSANPGLAGDRQYF,TGCAGTGCTAATCCGGGACTAGCGGGGGATCGTCAGTACTTC
TRBJ2-7,NA,TRBV6-6,few,CASRLDSLYEQYF,TGTGCCAGCAGATTGGACAGTCTCTACGAGCAGTACTTC
TRBJ2-7,NA,TRBV11-2,few,CASSYTGKPYEQYF,TGTGCCAGCAGCTATACAGGAAAGCCCTACGAGCAGTACTTC
TRBJ1-1,NA,TRBV5-8,few,CASSLYQGGTEAFF,TGTGCCAGCAGCTTGTACCAGGGAGGCACTGAAGCTTTCTTT
TRBJ2-7,NA,TRBV7-6,NA,CASSLFTGVSSYEQYF,TGTGCCAGCAGCTTATTCACCGGGGTGAGTTCCTACGAGCAGTACTTC
TRBJ2-1,TRBD1,TRBV12-3/TRBV12-4,many,CASSPGQGFLEQFF,TGTGCCAGCAGTCCCGGACAGGGTTTTCTTGAGCAGTTCTTC
TRBJ2-1,NA,TRBV20-1,NA,CSAGRRPYNEQFF,TGCAGTGCTGGTCGTAGGCCTTACAATGAGCAGTTCTTC
TRBJ2-1,NA,TRBV6-1,NA,CASRALAQGGNEQFF,TGTGCCAGCAGGGCCCTAGCCCAGGGTGGAAATGAGCAGTTCTTC
TRBJ2-2,TRBD1,TRBV5-1,many,CASSWETGALPGELFF,TGCGCCAGCAGCTGGGAGACAGGGGCCCTCCCCGGGGAGCTGTTTTTT
TRBJ2-3,NA,TRBV3-1,NA,CASSQGARTDTQYF,TGTGCCAGCAGCCAAGGGGCCCGCACAGATACGCAGTATTTT
TRBJ2-2,NA,TRBV12-3/TRBV12-4,many,CASTRSGGELFF,TGTGCCAGCACTCGGTCCGGGGGGGAGCTGTTTTTT
TRBJ2-2,NA,TRBV11-2,NA,CASSLARTPTGELFF,TGTGCCAGCAGCTTAGCGCGAACACCCACCGGGGAGCTGTTTTTT
TRBJ2-6,NA,TRBV6-5,NA,CASSYGVSGANVLTF,TGTGCCAGCAGTTACGGTGTATCTGGGGCCAACGTCCTGACTTTC
TRBJ1-1,NA,TRBV12-3/TRBV12-4,NA,CASSWGADTEAFF,TGTGCCAGCAGTTGGGGGGCCGACACTGAAGCTTTCTTT
TRBJ2-2,NA,TRBV10-3,NA,CAISEFSGANTGELFF,TGTGCCATCAGTGAGTTTAGTGGGGCGAACACCGGGGAGCTGTTTTTT
TRBJ2-1,TRBD1,TRBV27,NA,CASSYLGTGIYNEQFF,TGTGCCAGCAGCTATCTAGGGACAGGGATCTACAATGAGCAGTTCTTC
TRBJ2-3,TRBD2,TRBV4-3,few,CASSQDLGLAGGLGTDTQYF,TGCGCCAGCAGCCAAGACCTAGGCCTAGCGGGAGGCCTGGGAACAGATACGCAGTATTTT
TRBJ2-2,NA,TRBV20-1,NA,CSARNSGRGTGELFF,TGCAGTGCTAGGAATAGTGGACGGGGCACCGGGGAGCTGTTTTTT
TRBJ2-3,NA,TRBV27,few,CASSFASPPHTDTQYF,TGTGCCAGCAGTTTTGCTAGCCCACCACACACAGATACGCAGTATTTT
TRBJ2-7,NA,TRBV27,many,CASSPLPAYEQYF,TGTGCCAGCAGTCCGCTGCCGGCCTACGAGCAGTACTTC
TRBJ2-1,TRBD2,TRBV24-1,NA,CATGGLAVNEQFF,TGTGCCACCGGCGGACTAGCGGTTAATGAGCAGTTCTTC
TRBJ2-1,TRBD2,TRBV5-1,few,CASSLEGLRGANEQFF,TGCGCCAGCAGCTTAGAAGGTCTGCGGGGGGCCAATGAGCAGTTCTTC
TRBJ1-2,TRBD1,TRBV5-1,many,CASSRNTGTGGYGYTF,TGCGCCAGCAGCCGGAACACCGGGACAGGGGGCTATGGCTACACCTTC
TRBJ2-1,TRBD2,TRBV20-1,few,CSARRVKAGGPFYNEQFF,TGCAGTGCTAGACGGGTAAAGGCGGGGGGGCCGTTTTACAATGAGCAGTTCTTC
TRBJ2-1,NA,TRBV6-1,few,CASSIDRASYNEQFF,TGTGCCAGCAGCATTGACAGAGCCTCCTACAATGAGCAGTTCTTC
TRBJ1-4,NA,TRBV12-3/TRBV12-4,NA,CASSFEVRKLFF,TGTGCCAGCAGTTTTGAGGTCCGGAAACTGTTTTTT
TRBJ2-3,NA,TRBV5-1,few,CASSPRERAYTDTQYF,TGCGCCAGCAGCCCCCGGGAGCGGGCATACACAGATACGCAGTATTTT